This TCR beta chain was identified during a study of T cell responses to AZD1222 COVID-19 vaccine. About the research overall: Second-dose schedules of about 4 or about 12 weeks were combined. Findings and caveats of the study: At baseline, seropositivity was found in only six AZD1222 recipients. Sampled repertoires all dated from after the peak T cell response.

Notes on this clone: Its matching antigen is unknown.

Repertoires were generated with immunoSEQ multiplex PCR, while TCRdb's copy carries only in-frame clones and drops some. The sample has some 120,000 clones, around 82% seen once. CDR3 length: 13 amino acids. CDR1 and CDR2 from the germline V gene are SNHLY and FYNNEI. V dropped 6 bases and J dropped 10; count of bases not matched to a gene: 11. The chain carries TRBV2 and TRBJ1-1; 7 nucleotides match TRBD1. The sample in question was peripheral blood, obtained on day 0 of AZD1222 vaccination. This clonotype was obtained from an adult in good health. In DNA form, the CDR3 reads TGTGCCAGCAGAGCCTTGGTGAGACAGGGAGCTTTCTTT. It yields the protein CASRALVRQGAFF.